This T cell receptor beta chain was sequenced in a study of circulating CD8 cells and anti-PD-1 response in melanoma. Study as a whole: Response groups: complete/partial responders versus stable/progressive non-responders.

The CDR3 is made up of 15 amino acids. CDR1 SGHKS and CDR2 YYEKEE come from the germline V gene (reference sequence). V dropped 2 bases and J dropped 0 bases, with 12 bases sitting between them. Sample share makes this clonotype large. TCR libraries were prepared from 15 ng of total RNA with the QIAseq Immune Repertoire TCR panel. Each CDR3 protein is one row after TCRdb ran MiXCR on the reads. The sample consists of more than 850 distinct CDR3 sequences, more than 8% of them appearing once. Four subsets defined by PD-1 and/or TIGIT were sorted from live CD3+CD8+TCRalphabeta+ cells. The sample here was CD8+ T cells from PBMCs, taken at baseline or after one month of anti-PD-1 therapy (not recorded which). J is TRBJ2-7 and V is TRBV5-5; possibly TRBD2 for D (6 bases). The source is a human donor with melanoma. CDR3 loop: CASSFGQDYSYEQYF. CDR3 in DNA: TGTGCCAGCAGCTTTGGCCAGGACTACTCCTACGAGCAGTACTTC. Supplemented by reference TRBV5-5 and TRBJ2-7, the full variable domain reads DAGVTQSPTHLIKTRGQQVTLRCSPISGHKSVSWYQQVLGQGPQFIFQYYEKEERGRGNFPDRFSARQFPNYSSELNVNALLLGDSALYLCASSFGQDYSYEQYFGPGTRLTVT.